This TCR beta chain was sequenced for a study of cytomegalovirus exposure and HLA in healthy donors. Study information: Most donors, around 81% of over 350 genotyped, fell in the Caucasian-associated ancestry cluster.

Findings of the study overall: The authors later found TCR association rates varying by HLA locus, with DRB1 most and HLA-C fewest. One variant, a missense change in DCLRE1C, was linked in a later analysis to TCR beta V- and J-gene trimming. The authors judged a highly shared variant cluster likely a sequencing artifact.

Researchers ran the PCR with 60 Vbeta and 13 Jbeta primers. Here immunoSEQ multiplex PCR was the method, and the copy in TCRdb shows in-frame clones only, minus some. The table includes about 180,000 clones, approximately 80% detected once. This CDR3 is built from 11 residues. Germline CDR1 and CDR2: DFQATT and SNEGSKA (reference sequence). With regard to this clone: Its target is unknown.

The sequence was collected from a man aged 30-40 years in good health and CMV-seropositive. The V call is TRBV20-1, the J call TRBJ2-5, with D unresolved. The assigned J gene may be wrong: the sequence end matches TRBJ2-7 better. Sequenced sample: PBMCs. The CDR3 loop is CSARLRYEQYF. The CDR3 DNA reads TGCAGTGCTAGGCTGCGGTACGAGCAGTACTTC.